Shown below are 19 T cell receptor beta chains from a single sample sequenced in a study of regulatory T cells in long-lasting Graves disease. Arm-PCR of CDR3 regions and iRepertoire HTBI primers were used to build TCR beta libraries. Via MiXCR, TCRdb re-called the multiplex PCR reads, giving one row per CDR3 protein. The sample shows approximately 210,000 distinct CDR3 sequences, approximately 20% of them seen only once. The time point: newly diagnosed GD, antithyroid drugs for less than 3 months. With RNA extracted from PBMCs as input, the TCR library was made. This material consisted of peripheral blood mononuclear cells (PBMCs), taken at new diagnosis, from a patient treated with antithyroid drugs. These TCRs come from a female donor with Graves disease.

The chain links TRBV4-3 to TRBJ2-1, with D perhaps matching TRBD1 or TRBD2 (6 bases each). Germline V lookup: CDR1 LGHNA, CDR2 YSLEER. The CDR3 runs 17 residues. Deletions cut 4 bases from V and 4 bases from J, with 20 bases between. This CDR3 is CASSPHAGGGVYNEQFF. Here the CDR3 DNA reads TGCGCCAGCAGCCCCCATGCAGGAGGGGGTGTGTACAATGAGCAGTTCTTC.

This clonotype was counted a single time. CDR3 protein: CASSLALIPGLDTQYF. The CDR3 DNA reads as TGTGCCAGCAGCTTAGCTCTTATACCGGGGCTGGATACGCAGTATTTT. The chain carries TRBV7-9 and TRBJ2-3, with D perhaps given as TRBD1 or TRBD2 (5 bases each). V gave up 0 bases and J gave up 6 bases, with 16 bases separating them. Germline V gene lookup returns CDR1 SEHNR and CDR2 FQNEAQ (reference sequence). This CDR3 has 16 residues.

Concerning this clonotype itself: A read error may explain this, as a much larger clone is one base away. The V call is TRBV5-5, the J call TRBJ2-1; D ambiguous. The germline CDR1 and CDR2 sequences are SGHKS and YYEKEE (reference sequence). This CDR3 has 13 amino acids. The CDR3 nucleotides are TGTGACAGCAGCTTGTCGGTTGAGAGAGTGCAGTTCTTC. This translates into CDSSLSVERVQFF.

This clonotype appeared many times. V gene TRBV3-1 combines with J gene TRBJ1-1, with D hard to call. In germline, CDR1 is LGHDT, CDR2 YNNKEL (reference sequence). Trimming cost V 0 bases and J 6 bases, with 14 bases left between them. This CDR3 is built from 15 residues. The CDR3 DNA reads TGTGCCAGCAGCCAAGATTCATTGTCTGGGGCTGAAGCTTTCTTT. Protein: CASSQDSLSGAEAFF. The entire variable domain, with the rest obtained from reference TRBV3-1 and TRBJ1-1, is as follows: DTAVSQTPKYLVTQMGNDKSIKCEQNLGHDTMYWYKQDSKKFLKIMFSYNNKELIINETVPNRFSPKSPDKAHLNLHINSLELGDSAVYFCASSQDSLSGAEAFFGQGTRLTVV.

Of note for this clonotype: A much more abundant neighbour one base away suggests this may be a read error. The chain uses TRBV19 and TRBJ2-1; D gene uncertain. The J call may be incorrect, as the DNA end agrees better with TRBJ2-5. Germline CDR1 reads LNHDA; CDR2 reads SQIVND (reference sequence). The CDR3 length is 16 residues. The CDR3 DNA follows: TGTGCCAGTAGTATCAGATATCCGAACCTCCAAGAGACCCAGTACTTC. Encoded protein: CASSIRYPNLQETQYF.

This clonotype was seen at least ten times. The chain carries TRBV20-1 and TRBJ2-7, with 12 nucleotides matching TRBD2. Germline V gives CDR1 DFQATT, CDR2 SNEGSKA (reference sequence). With 5 bases clipped from V and 4 bases from J, the junction kept 18 bases outside the gene matches. The CDR3 runs 18 residues. CDR3 region: CSAGSRPGLAGAVYEQYF. The CDR3 region has the DNA TGCAGTGCTGGGTCCCGACCGGGACTAGCGGGTGCAGTATACGAGCAGTACTTC.

This clonotype occurred many times. The V and J genes are TRBV2 and TRBJ1-6, with D possibly being TRBD1 (5 bases). Trimming took off 1 base at V and 8 bases at J, with 12 bases between the two ends. The CDR3 is 15 amino acids. Per germline, CDR1 SNHLY and CDR2 FYNNEI. The CDR3 reads CASSEDAGSDSPLHF. In nucleotides, the CDR3 is TGTGCCAGCAGTGAAGACGCAGGGTCGGATTCACCCCTCCACTTT. Using reference TRBV2 and TRBJ1-6 for the parts outside the CDR3, the full variable domain is EPEVTQTPSHQVTQMGQEVILRCVPISNHLYFYWYRQILGQKVEFLVSFYNNEISEKSEIFDDQFSVERPDGSNFTLKIRSTKLEDSAMYFCASSEDAGSDSPLHFGNGTRLTVT.

This clonotype was found many times. The chain uses TRBV30 and TRBJ2-7; maybe TRBD1 (5 bases). Trimming pared 3 bases from V and 4 bases from J, leaving 13 bases between. The CDR3 length is 13 residues. Per the germline V gene, CDR1 is GTSNPN and CDR2 is SVGIG (reference sequence). The CDR3 DNA follows: TGTGCCTGGAGGCCTGCAGGGCCTTACGAGCAGTACTTC. Translating it yields CAWRPAGPYEQYF.

This clonotype was picked up a small number of times. A far larger clone is off by one base, so a read error is likely. DNA for the CDR3: TGTGCCAGCAGCGGGGGGGAAGAGACCCATTACTTC. This translates into CASSGGEETHYF. The chain links TRBV7-2 to TRBJ2-1; TRBD2 matches 7 bases. This CDR3 spans 12 amino acids. Germline V gives CDR1 SGHTA, CDR2 FQGNSA.

This clonotype was picked up many times. CDR3 in amino acids: CSATPQFGYGYTF. The CDR3, as DNA: TGCAGTGCCACTCCTCAGTTCGGGTATGGCTACACCTTC. The chain carries TRBV20-1 and TRBJ1-2; D unresolved. The length of the CDR3 is 13 residues. V dropped 6 bases and J dropped 5 bases, with 16 bases sitting between them. The V gene's germline CDR1 is DFQATT and CDR2 SNEGSKA (reference sequence).

This clonotype was recorded a few times. The chain recombines TRBV20-1 with TRBJ1-5; no clear D gene. The ends were cut back, 7 bases at V and 0 bases at J, with 13 bases in the middle. This CDR3 contains 14 residues. Per the germline V gene, CDR1 is DFQATT and CDR2 is SNEGSKA (reference sequence). The CDR3 loop reads CSVSSKTSNQPQHF. The DNA for the CDR3 is TGCAGTGTCTCCAGCAAAACTAGCAATCAGCCCCAGCATTTT.

For this clonotype: One junction end disagrees with the germline gene, perhaps due to a read error. This chain uses TRBV7-6 with TRBJ2-1, with TRBD2 identical over 14 bases. The germline gives CDR1 SGHVS, CDR2 FNYEAQ. CDR3 length: 19 residues. CDR3: CVSSLGPRLAGGPLNEQFF. CDR3 DNA: TGTGTCAGCAGCTTAGGGCCCCGACTAGCGGGAGGGCCGTTAAATGAGCAGTTCTTC.

This clonotype was detected many times. The chain uses TRBV3-1 and TRBJ1-1; 10 bases are a match to TRBD1. Germline values: CDR1 LGHDT, CDR2 YNNKEL (reference sequence). V lost 4 bases to trimming and J lost 10 bases; unmatched junction nucleotides: 6. There are 13 residues in the CDR3. DNA for the CDR3: TGTGCCAGCAGCCTGGGACAGGGGAAGGGAGCTTTCTTT. Translated: CASSLGQGKGAFF.

As concerns this clonotype: Possible read error: a much larger clone is one base away. V and J are TRBV19 and TRBJ1-5, with 7 bases aligning to TRBD1. The CDR3 is made up of 18 amino acids. J gave up 2 bases and V 4 bases, and 14 bases lay outside the gene matches. CDR1 and CDR2 from the germline V gene are LNHDA and SQIVND (reference sequence). The CDR3 bases are TGTGCCAGTAGTAATGGGGGACAGCCCACCTATGGCAATCAGCCCCAGCATTTT. Its translation: CASSNGGQPTYGNQPQHF.

The sample holds many counts of this clonotype. V gene TRBV6-2 or TRBV6-3 combines with J gene TRBJ2-1, with a tentative D call TRBD2 (6 bases). CDR1 MNHEY and CDR2 SVGEGT come from the germline V gene. V lost 7 bases and J lost 8, with 18 bases in between. There are 14 residues in the CDR3. The chain's CDR3 is CASTKTTEGHEQFF. The CDR3 nucleotides are TGTGCCAGCACCAAGACTACGGAGGGACATGAGCAGTTCTTC.

Many counts were recorded for this clonotype. V and J are TRBV2 and TRBJ1-2; D possibly corresponds to TRBD1 (6 bases). The CDR3 has 13 amino acids. The V end was cut by 8 bases, the J end by 6 bases, with 16 bases between. The germline gives CDR1 SNHLY, CDR2 FYNNEI. The CDR3, as DNA: TGTGCCAGCCGGAACAGGGTAGTCGATGGCTACACCTTC. Its translation: CASRNRVVDGYTF. Filled out from reference TRBV2 and TRBJ1-2, the complete variable domain reads EPEVTQTPSHQVTQMGQEVILRCVPISNHLYFYWYRQILGQKVEFLVSFYNNEISEKSEIFDDQFSVERPDGSNFTLKIRSTKLEDSAMYFCASRNRVVDGYTFGSGTRLTVV.

This clonotype was seen ten or more times. This clone may be a read error of a much larger clone one base away. The chain combines TRBV12-3 or TRBV12-4 with TRBJ1-1; D may be TRBD1 (5 bases). This CDR3 has 14 amino acids. V was clipped by 11 bases and J by 1 base, with 17 bases between them. CDR3 in amino acids: CASKRGAANTEAFF. As DNA, the CDR3 is TGTGCCTCAAAACGAGGGGCGGCGAACACTGAAGCTTTCTTT.

Many counts were recorded for this clonotype. The J gene is TRBJ2-2, the V gene TRBV30, with D perhaps matching TRBD1 (5 bases). Trimming stripped 3 bases from V and 2 bases from J, with 10 bases between. Germline loops: CDR1 GTSNPN, CDR2 SVGIG (reference sequence). This CDR3 has 14 amino acids. In DNA form, the CDR3 reads TGTGCCTGGAGAAAGACAGCAAACACCGGGGAGCTGTTTTTT. Translating gives CAWRKTANTGELFF. Filled out from reference TRBV30 and TRBJ2-2, the complete variable domain reads SQTIHQWPATLVQPVGSPLSLECTVEGTSNPNLYWYRQAAGRGLQLLFYSVGIGQISSEVPQNLSASRPQDRQFILSSKKLLLSDSGFYLCAWRKTANTGELFFGEGSRLTVL.

This clonotype was counted ten times or more. The V call is TRBV29-1, the J call TRBJ2-3; 9 nucleotides line up with TRBD1. Germline values: CDR1 SQVTM, CDR2 ANQGSEA. The CDR3 length is 14 residues. V shed 5 bases and J 4 bases; nucleotides not matched to a gene: 7. The CDR3 spells CSVLWTGAPDTQYF. Written as DNA, the CDR3 is TGCAGCGTTCTTTGGACAGGGGCCCCAGATACGCAGTATTTT.